Following are 25 T cell receptor beta chains from one sample sequenced in a study of vaccination effects on CD4 cells after COVID-19. Antigens of these TCRs are unknown. After expansion with viral peptide pools in the ViraFEST assay, antigen-specific CD4+ T cells were sequenced. Following a 10-day culture, CD4+ T cells were purified. Between March and December 2020, the person had a SARS-CoV-2 infection that PCR confirmed. Generated by immunoSEQ multiplex PCR, the TCRdb table keeps only in-frame clones and is missing some. The sample shows 24,000 or so clones, 60% to 80% of them seen only once. The source was CD4+ T cells from PBMCs cultured with HCoV-NL63 spike peptides, collected before COVID-19 vaccination. These receptor sequences come from a human donor who had a prior SARS-CoV-2 infection.

V is TRBV2 and J is TRBJ2-2, with 7 bases matching TRBD1. The V segment lost 6 bases and the J segment 3 bases; nucleotides outside the gene matches: 4. The CDR3 extends over 14 amino acids. Germline values: CDR1 SNHLY, CDR2 FYNNEI. The CDR3 DNA reads as TGTGCCAGCAGGACAGGGTCGGACACCGGGGAGCTGTTTTTT. Its translation is CASRTGSDTGELFF.

The sample holds a few counts of this clone. The chain employs TRBV5-4 and TRBJ2-2; D uncertain. CDR1 is SGHNT and CDR2 is YYREEE in the germline V gene (reference sequence). Trimming left V 0 bases short and J 4 bases short, with 16 bases between. This CDR3 is 17 amino acids long. CDR3 DNA: TGTGCCAGCAGCTTGGGTGACCGTGTCGGTGGCACCGGGGAGCTGTTTTTT. Translated: CASSLGDRVGGTGELFF.

The J gene is TRBJ1-6, the V gene TRBV2; TRBD1 matches at 7 bases. The CDR3 loop spans 14 amino acids. V was clipped by 6 bases and J by 5 bases; unmatched bases: 4. Germline V gives CDR1 SNHLY, CDR2 FYNNEI. The CDR3 spells CASSWTGDNSPLHF. The CDR3 coding sequence is TGTGCCAGCAGCTGGACAGGAGATAATTCACCCCTCCACTTT.

The chain employs TRBV2 and TRBJ2-1, with 11 bases that match TRBD2. Germline trimming cut 8 bases from V and 5 bases from J; bases unmatched to any gene: 5. Germline V lookup: CDR1 SNHLY, CDR2 FYNNEI. This CDR3 is built from 14 residues. The CDR3 coding sequence is TGTGCCAGCCAACTAGCGGGAGTGGACAATGAGCAGTTCTTC. Its translation is CASQLAGVDNEQFF.

This clone was detected only a few times. This chain links TRBV9 with TRBJ1-5; 7 nucleotides line up with TRBD1. CDR3 length: 14 residues. With 4 bases clipped from V and 1 base from J, the junction kept 2 bases outside the gene matches. Germline V gives CDR1 SGDLS, CDR2 YYNGEE. The CDR3 DNA is TGTGCCAGCAGCCGACAGGGAAGCAATCAGCCCCAGCATTTT. Its protein is CASSRQGSNQPQHF.

This clone was observed a few times. The CDR3 DNA reads as TGTGCCAGCAGTTCCTGGGGGTTCGGGCGGGCTTTCTTT. Protein sequence: CASSSWGFGRAFF. The chain uses TRBV5-6 and TRBJ1-1, with D perhaps matching TRBD1 (5 bases). CDR1 SGHDT and CDR2 YYEEEE come from the germline V gene. Between the trimmed V and J ends, which lost 5 bases and 11 bases, there was a span of 19 bases. There are 13 residues in the CDR3.

The chain employs TRBV11-3 and TRBJ2-1; a weak D match, TRBD2 (5 bases). V lost 5 bases and J lost 4, with 21 bases in between. Germline V gene data show CDR1 as SGHNT and CDR2 as YENEEA. The CDR3 has 17 residues. The CDR3, as DNA: TGTGCCAGCAGCGCGATAGTGAACTGGAGGCTATACAATGAGCAGTTCTTC. Amino acid sequence: CASSAIVNWRLYNEQFF.

The chain uses TRBV7-6 and TRBJ2-5, with unresolved D. The CDR3 length is 11 residues. The V end was cut by 8 bases, the J end by 10 bases, with 14 bases between. CDR1 is SGHVS and CDR2 is FNYEAQ in the germline V gene. The CDR3 DNA reads TGTGCCAGCGGCATGGGTGGAAACCAGTACTTC. It specifies CASGMGGNQYF.

The V and J genes are TRBV6-2 or TRBV6-3 and TRBJ2-7, with TRBD2 matching over 8 bases. Trimming removed 4 bases from V and 3 bases from J; junction bases left unmatched: 8. This CDR3 has 15 amino acids. Germline V gives CDR1 MNHEY, CDR2 SVGEGT. This chain's CDR3 is CASSLVSAGGYEQYF. As DNA, the CDR3 is TGTGCCAGCAGTTTAGTGTCTGCGGGGGGCTACGAGCAGTACTTC.

This clone was picked up a small number of times. One end of the junction is discordant with germline, which a read error may explain. This sequence joins TRBV7-9 and TRBJ2-7; 11 bases are shared with TRBD2. CDR1 is SEHNR and CDR2 is FQNEAQ in the germline V gene (reference sequence). The CDR3 loop spans 15 amino acids. As DNA, the CDR3 is TGTGCCAGCAGGTTAGCTAGCGGGGGGACCTACGAGCAGTACTTC. It yields the protein CASRLASGGTYEQYF.

V usage is TRBV5-1 and J usage is TRBJ1-2; maybe TRBD1 (6 bases). CDR3 size: 13 residues. Trimming took 0 bases from V and 12 from J, leaving 15 bases between them. Germline V gene sequence: CDR1 SGHRS, CDR2 YFSETQ. In DNA, the CDR3 is TGCGCCAGCAGCTTGGAAACAGGGACCTTTGACACCTTC. The encoded protein is CASSLETGTFDTF. Using reference TRBV5-1 and TRBJ1-2 for the parts outside the CDR3, the full variable domain is KAGVTQTPRYLIKTRGQQVTLSCSPISGHRSVSWYQQTPGQGLQFLFEYFSETQRNKGNFPGRFSGRQFSNSRSEMNVSTLELGDSALYLCASSLETGTFDTFGSGTRLTVV.

The chain uses TRBV5-5 and TRBJ2-7, with 9 bases that match TRBD1. Germline V gene data show CDR1 as SGHKS and CDR2 as YYEKEE (reference sequence). The junction had 6 bases not matched to a gene; V was cut back by 2 bases and J by 3 bases. This CDR3 has 15 amino acids. CDR3: CASSFHGTGNYEQYF. DNA of the CDR3: TGTGCCAGCAGCTTCCACGGGACAGGGAACTACGAGCAGTACTTC.

The chain combines TRBV4-1 with TRBJ1-6; TRBD1 is a possible D gene (5 bases). CDR3 length: 16 amino acids. Germline CDR1 and CDR2: MGHRA and YSYEKL. Trimming removed 1 base from V and 15 bases from J, with 22 bases in between. The CDR3 spells CASSQVGTRHRSLLHF. Here the CDR3 DNA reads TGCGCCAGCAGCCAAGTTGGGACCCGTCATCGAAGTCTCCTCCACTTT.

This clone was observed once. The V and J genes are TRBV20-1 and TRBJ1-4; D not certain. The V and J ends lost 3 bases and 0 bases respectively, with 5 bases between them. CDR1 and CDR2 from the germline V gene are DFQATT and SNEGSKA (reference sequence). The CDR3 is 13 residues long. This CDR3 reads CSASWTTNEKLFF. Written as DNA, the CDR3 is TGCAGTGCTAGTTGGACAACTAATGAAAAACTGTTTTTT.

The J gene is TRBJ2-7, the V gene TRBV6-2 or TRBV6-3; 8 bases are a match to TRBD1. The CDR3 consists of 15 residues. V shed 4 bases and J 2 bases; nucleotides not matched to a gene: 7. Germline V gene lookup returns CDR1 MNHEY and CDR2 SVGEGT. The CDR3 coding sequence is TGTGCCAGCAGTTTCGACAGGGGTTTTACCTACGAGCAGTACTTC. It translates to CASSFDRGFTYEQYF.

The chain couples TRBV19 to TRBJ2-3; D is ambiguous. Germline CDR1 reads LNHDA; CDR2 reads SQIVND (reference sequence). Trimming pared 3 bases from V and 6 bases from J, leaving 13 bases between. The CDR3 is 14 residues long. CDR3 in amino acids: CASSIGKGTDTQYF. The CDR3, as DNA: TGTGCCAGTAGTATTGGTAAGGGTACCGATACGCAGTATTTT.

The chain is built from TRBV19 and TRBJ2-7, with TRBD2 as a possible D gene (6 bases). Germline CDR1 is LNHDA and CDR2 is SQIVND (reference sequence). The length of the CDR3 is 15 residues. Trimming removed 4 bases at V and 0 bases at J, with 13 bases between. CDR3 residues: CASSKEGRGSYEQYF. As DNA, the CDR3 is TGTGCCAGTAGTAAGGAGGGGCGCGGCTCCTACGAGCAGTACTTC.

The J gene is TRBJ1-4, the V gene TRBV5-5; perhaps TRBD1 as D (5 bases). V lost 5 bases to trimming and J lost 7 bases, with 18 bases between them. Per the germline V gene, CDR1 is SGHKS and CDR2 is YYEKEE (reference sequence). The CDR3 runs to 15 residues. CDR3 protein: CASRPVRGLGEKLFF. The CDR3, as DNA: TGTGCCAGCAGACCCGTGCGGGGACTCGGTGAAAAACTGTTTTTT.

This sequence joins TRBV6-5 and TRBJ2-7, with D possibly being TRBD1 (5 bases). The CDR3 has 16 residues. Per the germline V gene, CDR1 is MNHEY and CDR2 is SVGAGI. The V end was cut by 4 bases, the J end by 3 bases, with 19 bases between. Here the CDR3 DNA reads TGTGCCAGCAGTTTTAATCCAAAGACAGCACGCTACGAGCAGTACTTC. This sequence encodes CASSFNPKTARYEQYF.

CDR3 protein: CASSAAEFSTDTQYF. The CDR3 DNA reads TGTGCCAGCAGTGCAGCGGAGTTTAGCACAGATACGCAGTATTTT. The V call is TRBV6-6, the J call TRBJ2-3, with D tentatively TRBD2 (5 bases). Germline CDR1 reads MNHNY; CDR2 reads SVGAGI (reference sequence). The length of the CDR3 is 15 residues. Trimming stripped 5 bases from V and 0 bases from J, with 12 bases between.

The genes are TRBV11-1 and TRBJ2-6; perhaps TRBD1 as D (5 bases). Germline V CDR1 and CDR2: SGHAT, FQDESV (reference sequence). Trimming cost V 0 bases and J 3 bases, with 6 bases left between them. The CDR3 is 15 amino acids. CDR3: CASSLAGVGANVLTF. The CDR3, as DNA: TGTGCCAGCAGCTTAGCAGGGGTTGGGGCCAACGTCCTGACTTTC.

In this sample, this clone turned up a few times. The chain has TRBV19 and TRBJ2-5; TRBD1 aligns across 7 bases. This CDR3 is 13 amino acids long. V shed 6 bases and J 2 bases; nucleotides not matched to a gene: 3. Germline V CDR1 and CDR2: LNHDA, SQIVND (reference sequence). CDR3 bases: TGTGCCAGTAGGAAGACAGGGCAAGAGACCCAGTACTTC. It translates to CASRKTGQETQYF. The full variable domain, in which reference TRBV19 and TRBJ2-5 provide the parts outside the CDR3, is DGGITQSPKYLFRKEGQNVTLSCEQNLNHDAMYWYRQDPGQGLRLIYYSQIVNDFQKGDIAEGYSVSREKKESFPLTVTSAQKNPTAFYLCASRKTGQETQYFGPGTRLLVL.

The V and J genes are TRBV4-1 and TRBJ1-4; tentative D call: TRBD1 (5 bases). The CDR3 is 16 amino acids. Trimming left V 5 bases short and J 8 bases short, with 21 bases between. CDR1 and CDR2 (germline): MGHRA, YSYEKL. CDR3 sequence reads: CASSAGWERQTEKLFF. CDR3 DNA sequence: TGCGCCAGCAGCGCAGGGTGGGAACGGCAGACAGAAAAACTGTTTTTT.

The chain recombines TRBV6-6 with TRBJ2-1; D remains ambiguous. The length of the CDR3 is 14 residues. The germline CDR1 and CDR2 sequences are MNHNY and SVGAGI (reference sequence). The V and J ends lost 7 bases and 4 bases respectively, with 14 bases between them. CDR3 DNA sequence: TGTGCCAGCATGTGGGCAGAGAGTTACAATGAGCAGTTCTTC. This codes for CASMWAESYNEQFF.

The gene calls are TRBV3-1 (or the pseudogene TRBV3-2) and TRBJ1-4; D gene uncertain. The CDR3 loop spans 15 amino acids. Trimming stripped 0 bases from V and 4 bases from J, with 9 bases between. Germline lookup yields CDR1 LGHDT and CDR2 YNNKEL (reference sequence). DNA of the CDR3: TGTGCCAGCAGCCAAGATTTTGGGGATAATGAAAAACTGTTTTTT. Amino acid sequence: CASSQDFGDNEKLFF.